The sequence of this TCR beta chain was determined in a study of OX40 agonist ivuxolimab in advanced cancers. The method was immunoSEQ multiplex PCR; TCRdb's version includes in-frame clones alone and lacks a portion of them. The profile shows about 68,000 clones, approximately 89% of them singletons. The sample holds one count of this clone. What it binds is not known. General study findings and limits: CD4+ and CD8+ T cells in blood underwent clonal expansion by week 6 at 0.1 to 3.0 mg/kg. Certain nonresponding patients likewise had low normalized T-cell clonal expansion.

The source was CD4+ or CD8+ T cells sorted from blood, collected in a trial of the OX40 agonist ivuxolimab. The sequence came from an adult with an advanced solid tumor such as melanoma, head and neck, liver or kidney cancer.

This CDR3 is CASRRRGSLPSTDTQYF. CDR3 sequence (DNA): TGTGCCAGCAGGCGAAGGGGTTCCCTTCCTAGCACAGATACGCAGTATTTT. The J gene is TRBJ2-3, the V gene TRBV2; possibly TRBD1 for D (5 bases). Per the germline V gene, CDR1 is SNHLY and CDR2 is FYNNEI. Trimming pared 6 bases from V and 0 bases from J, leaving 19 bases between. This CDR3 is built from 17 residues.